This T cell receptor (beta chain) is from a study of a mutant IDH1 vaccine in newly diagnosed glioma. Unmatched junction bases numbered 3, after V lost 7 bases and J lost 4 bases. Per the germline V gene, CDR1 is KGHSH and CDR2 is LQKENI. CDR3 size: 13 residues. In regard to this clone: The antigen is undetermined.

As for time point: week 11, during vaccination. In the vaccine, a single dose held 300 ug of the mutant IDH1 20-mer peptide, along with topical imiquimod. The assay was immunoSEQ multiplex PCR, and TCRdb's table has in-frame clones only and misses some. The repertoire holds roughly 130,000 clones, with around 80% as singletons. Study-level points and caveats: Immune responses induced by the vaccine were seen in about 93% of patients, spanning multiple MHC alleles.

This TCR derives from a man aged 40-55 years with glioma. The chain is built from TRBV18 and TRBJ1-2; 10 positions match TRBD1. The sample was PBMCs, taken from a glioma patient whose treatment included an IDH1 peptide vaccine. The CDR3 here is CASFRDRGYGYTF. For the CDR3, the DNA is TGTGCCAGCTTCAGGGACAGGGGCTATGGCTACACCTTC.